This is a list of T cell receptor beta chains from one sample in a study of cytomegalovirus exposure and HLA in healthy donors. Libraries were prepared by immunoSEQ multiplex PCR; TCRdb keeps only in-frame clonotypes and omits some of them. The repertoire holds about 160,000 clones, approximately 80% seen once, with around 4% in the top ten. Sample: PBMCs. Source of these receptors: a man aged 40-50 years in good health and CMV-seronegative. CDR3s include the opening cysteine and the closing phenylalanine or tryptophan. D genes are given only for firm matches. Clone size is given for some rows only: seen once, a few or many times, or a class if the clone is expanded.

-,TRBJ2-7,TRBV19,once,11,CASSTGCEQYF,TGTGCCAGTAGTACGGGATGCGAGCAGTACTTC
-,TRBJ1-5,TRBV6-6,few,14,CASSYSDGNQPQHF,TGTGCCAGCAGTTACTCAGACGGGAATCAGCCCCAGCATTTT
TRBD2,TRBJ2-1,TRBV10-1,-,15,CASSESGGLDNEQFF,TGCGCCAGCAGTGAGTCGGGAGGGCTGGACAATGAGCAGTTCTTC
TRBD2,TRBJ2-1,TRBV7-8,-,17,CASSLGASGGFYNEQFF,TGTGCCAGCAGCTTAGGGGCTAGCGGGGGGTTCTACAATGAGCAGTTCTTC
TRBD1,TRBJ1-2,TRBV9,once,14,CASSVGGDRDGYTF,TGTGCCAGCAGCGTAGGAGGGGACAGGGACGGCTACACCTTC
-,TRBJ2-7,TRBV7-6,-,15,CASREKGGENYEQYF,TGTGCCAGCAGAGAGAAGGGGGGGGAAAACTACGAGCAGTACTTC
TRBD1,TRBJ2-7,TRBV19,-,14,CASSRTGPTYEQYF,TGTGCCAGTAGTCGGACAGGACCTACCTACGAGCAGTACTTC
-,TRBJ1-6,TRBV30,-,14,CAWSVGQAGSPLHF,TGTGCCTGGAGTGTCGGGCAGGCAGGGTCACCCCTCCACTTT
TRBD1,TRBJ2-5,TRBV2,-,13,CASSSGGQETQYF,TGTGCCAGCAGTTCAGGGGGCCAAGAGACCCAGTACTTC
-,TRBJ1-3,TRBV25-1,once,14,CASSEPGGGNTIYF,TGTGCCAGCAGTGAACCGGGGGGAGGAAACACCATATATTTT
TRBD1,TRBJ2-7,TRBV5-6,-,14,CASSYGTGSYEQYF,TGTGCCAGCAGTTACGGGACAGGGTCCTACGAGCAGTACTTC
TRBD2,TRBJ2-7,TRBV2,-,15,CASSEALSGGYEQYF,TGTGCCAGCAGTGAAGCGTTGAGCGGGGGGTACGAGCAGTACTTC
-,TRBJ1-1,TRBV13,-,12,CASSLGRTEAFF,TGTGCCAGCAGCTTAGGCCGGACTGAAGCTTTCTTT
TRBD1,TRBJ1-2,TRBV5-6,-,14,CASSFPTGVDGYTF,TGTGCCAGCAGCTTTCCGACAGGGGTGGATGGCTACACCTTC
-,TRBJ2-7,TRBV5-1,-,11,CASAQGYEQYF,TGCGCCAGCGCTCAGGGTTACGAGCAGTACTTC
TRBD1,TRBJ1-6,TRBV6-5,-,15,CASSYRGLQNSPLHF,TGTGCCAGCAGTTACAGGGGGCTGCAAAATTCACCCCTCCACTTT
TRBD2,TRBJ2-1,TRBV7-9,once,15,CASSHRLAGTNEQFF,TGTGCCAGCAGCCACCGACTAGCGGGAACCAATGAGCAGTTCTTC
TRBD2,TRBJ2-2,TRBV7-9,few,14,CASRGGMNTGELFF,TGTGCCAGCAGGGGGGGGATGAACACCGGGGAGCTGTTTTTT
-,TRBJ1-1,TRBV10-2,-,14,CASRTTTESTEAFF,TGCGCCAGCAGAACGACGACAGAGAGCACTGAAGCTTTCTTT
-,TRBJ1-6,TRBV4-3,-,19,CASSQDIGSSDSSNSPLHF,TGCGCCAGCAGCCAAGATATAGGTTCATCGGACAGTTCTAATTCACCCCTCCACTTT
TRBD1,TRBJ2-5,TRBV7-9,-,13,CASSFDRGETQYF,TGTGCAAGCAGCTTCGACAGGGGAGAGACCCAGTACTTC
-,TRBJ2-7,TRBV4-3,-,14,CASSQNVESSLQYF,TGCGCCAGCAGCCAAAACGTGGAGAGCTCCCTGCAGTACTTC
TRBD1,TRBJ2-7,TRBV11-2,-,14,CASSLVRGGNEQYF,TGTGCCAGCAGCTTAGTCCGAGGGGGCAACGAGCAGTACTTC
-,TRBJ1-4,TRBV6-5,-,15,CASSRGGTGSEKLFF,TGTGCCAGCAGCCGGGGAGGTACTGGCAGCGAAAAACTGTTTTTT
-,TRBJ1-2,TRBV27,once,15,CASSLAQGHGYGYTF,TGTGCCAGCAGTTTAGCACAGGGTCACGGCTATGGCTACACCTTC